What follows are 9 T cell receptor beta chains derived from one specimen sequenced in a study of CD8 T cells in Susac syndrome. Random hexamers primed reverse transcription of 0.5 to 1 ug RNA. TCRdb re-analysed the immunoSEQ multiplex PCR reads in MiXCR, keeping a single row per CDR3 protein. The table records fewer than 300,000 distinct CDR3 sequences, approximately 81% of them present only once. Material for sequencing was CD8+ T cells from PBMCs. Receptors were obtained from a human donor with multiple sclerosis.

The V call is TRBV30, the J call TRBJ2-1; no firm D call. This CDR3 region has 11 residues. Germline V CDR1 and CDR2: GTSNPN, SVGIG (reference sequence). Trimming stripped 0 bases from V and 9 bases from J, with 6 bases between. The CDR3 nucleotides read TGTGCCTGGAGTGTCTCTACTGAGCAGTTCTTC. Translating gives CAWSVSTEQFF.

This clonotype has more than one count but fewer than ten. V and J are TRBV7-8 and TRBJ2-1; D is unclear. V lost 1 base and J lost 11, with 12 bases in between. This CDR3 is 13 amino acids long. CDR1 and CDR2 from the germline V gene are SGHVS and FQNEAQ. CDR3 region: CASSLESRPQQFF. DNA for the CDR3: TGTGCCAGCAGCTTAGAGAGCAGGCCCCAGCAGTTCTTC.

CDR3 loop: CASSLSRGPNTGELFF. The CDR3, as DNA: TGTGCCAGCAGCCTTTCCCGGGGACCGAACACCGGGGAGCTGTTTTTT. V and J are TRBV7-9 and TRBJ2-2; D is perhaps TRBD1 or TRBD2 (5 bases each). The CDR3 extends over 16 amino acids. Between the trimmed V and J ends, which lost 5 bases and 0 bases, there was a span of 13 bases. The germline CDR1 and CDR2 sequences are SEHNR and FQNEAQ (reference sequence).

The V gene is TRBV28, the J gene TRBJ2-1, with TRBD2 identical over 9 bases. This CDR3 has 16 amino acids. V shed 1 base and J 7 bases; nucleotides not matched to a gene: 8. The germline gives CDR1 MDHEN, CDR2 SYDVKM. The CDR3 sequence: CASSLSLAGGANEQFF. DNA of the CDR3: TGTGCCAGCAGTTTATCTCTCGCGGGAGGGGCAAATGAGCAGTTCTTC.

Notes on this clonotype: Mismatch with germline at one junction end may stem from a read error. The genes are TRBV13 and TRBJ2-3, with D possibly matching TRBD1 (6 bases). CDR3 length: 15 residues. Per the germline V gene, CDR1 is PRHDT and CDR2 is FYEKMQ (reference sequence). The CDR3 reads CASSFLPKTTGTQYF. The CDR3, as DNA: TGTGCCAGCAGCTTCCTACCAAAGACGACAGGTACGCAGTATTTT.

This clonotype was seen more than once but under ten times. The rearrangement joins TRBV7-9 to TRBJ1-2, with D maybe TRBD1 (6 bases). The germline CDR1 and CDR2 sequences are SEHNR and FQNEAQ (reference sequence). This CDR3 comprises 13 residues. Trimming shortened V by 6 bases and J by 4 bases, and 12 bases separated the two germline ends. The CDR3 loop is CASSRDIFYGYTF. The CDR3 nucleotides read TGTGCCAGCAGTCGGGACATTTTCTATGGCTACACCTTC.

This chain uses TRBV28 with TRBJ1-1; D perhaps matches TRBD1 (6 bases). This CDR3 region has 14 residues. Germline CDR1 and CDR2: MDHEN and SYDVKM. The V end lost 4 bases, the J end lost 4 bases, and 13 bases lay between the germline ends. The CDR3 nucleotides read TGTGCCAGCAGTTGGGAACAGGGATCCACTGAAGCTTTCTTT. It translates to CASSWEQGSTEAFF.

This chain joins TRBV6-1 and TRBJ2-3, with TRBD2 matching over 7 bases. Trimming took 2 bases from V and 6 from J; bases not matched to a gene: 5. Germline V gene data show CDR1 as MNHNS and CDR2 as SASEGT. CDR3 length equals 14 residues. The CDR3, as DNA: TGTGCCAGCAGTGAATGGACTAGTGGGGATACGCAGTATTTT. It yields the protein CASSEWTSGDTQYF.

The V gene is TRBV28, the J gene TRBJ2-7; 12 nucleotides line up with TRBD1. V lost 3 bases to trimming and J lost 7 bases; unmatched junction nucleotides: 4. This CDR3 is 14 amino acids long. Germline CDR1 MDHEN, CDR2 SYDVKM. The CDR3 DNA reads as TGTGCCAGCAGTTTGGGACAGGGGGCGGGAGAGCAGTACTTC. Protein sequence: CASSLGQGAGEQYF.